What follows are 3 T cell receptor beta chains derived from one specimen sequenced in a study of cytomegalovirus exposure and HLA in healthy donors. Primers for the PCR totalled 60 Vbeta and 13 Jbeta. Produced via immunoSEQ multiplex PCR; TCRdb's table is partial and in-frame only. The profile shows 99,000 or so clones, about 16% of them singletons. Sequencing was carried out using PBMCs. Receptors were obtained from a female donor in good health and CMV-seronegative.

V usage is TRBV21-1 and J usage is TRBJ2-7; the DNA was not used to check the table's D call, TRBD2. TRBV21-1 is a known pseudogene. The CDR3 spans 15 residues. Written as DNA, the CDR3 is TGTGCCAGCAGCAGGGGGGGACTAGAGGAAGACGAGCAGTACTTC. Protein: CASSRGGLEEDEQYF.

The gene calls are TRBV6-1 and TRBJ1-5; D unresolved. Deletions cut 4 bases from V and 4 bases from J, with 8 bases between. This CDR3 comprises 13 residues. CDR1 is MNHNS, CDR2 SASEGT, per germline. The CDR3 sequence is CASSGERNQPQHF. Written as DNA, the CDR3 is TGTGCCAGCAGTGGAGAACGGAATCAGCCCCAGCATTTT.

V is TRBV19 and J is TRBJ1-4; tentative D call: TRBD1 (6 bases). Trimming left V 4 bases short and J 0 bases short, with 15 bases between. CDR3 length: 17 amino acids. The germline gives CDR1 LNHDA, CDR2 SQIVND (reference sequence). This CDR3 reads CASSTHGGLATNEKLFF. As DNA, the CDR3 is TGTGCCAGTAGTACACACGGGGGGCTTGCAACTAATGAAAAACTGTTTTTT.